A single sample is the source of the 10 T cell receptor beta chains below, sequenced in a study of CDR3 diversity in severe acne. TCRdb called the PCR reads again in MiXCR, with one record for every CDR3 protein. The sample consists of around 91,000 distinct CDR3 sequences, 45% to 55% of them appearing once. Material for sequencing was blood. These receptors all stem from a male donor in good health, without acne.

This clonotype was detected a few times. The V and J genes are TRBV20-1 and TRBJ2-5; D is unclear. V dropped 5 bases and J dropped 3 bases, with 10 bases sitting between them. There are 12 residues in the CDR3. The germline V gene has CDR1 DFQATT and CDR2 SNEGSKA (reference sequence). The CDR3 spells CSARPMEETQYF. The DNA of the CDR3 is TGCAGTGCTCGCCCGATGGAAGAGACCCAGTACTTC.

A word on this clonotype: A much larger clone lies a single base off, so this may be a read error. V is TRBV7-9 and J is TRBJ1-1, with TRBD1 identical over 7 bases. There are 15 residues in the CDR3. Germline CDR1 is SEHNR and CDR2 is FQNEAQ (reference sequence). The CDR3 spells CASSPGGTVNTEALF. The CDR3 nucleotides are TGTGCCAGCAGCCCCGGCGGGACAGTGAACACTGAAGCTCTCTTT.

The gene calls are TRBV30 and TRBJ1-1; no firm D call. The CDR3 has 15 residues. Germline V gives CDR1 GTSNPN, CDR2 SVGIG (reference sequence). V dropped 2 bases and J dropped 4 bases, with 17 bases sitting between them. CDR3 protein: CAWSQTPYGGTEAFF. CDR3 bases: TGTGCCTGGAGTCAAACCCCTTATGGCGGCACTGAAGCTTTCTTT.

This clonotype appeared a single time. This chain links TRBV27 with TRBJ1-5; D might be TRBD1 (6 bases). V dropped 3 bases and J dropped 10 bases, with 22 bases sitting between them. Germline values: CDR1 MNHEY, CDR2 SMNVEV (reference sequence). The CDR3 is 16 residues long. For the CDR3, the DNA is TGTGCCAGCAGTTTTAGGGGGTGCCACCCCAAATCACCCCAGCATTTT. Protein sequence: CASSFRGCHPKSPQHF.

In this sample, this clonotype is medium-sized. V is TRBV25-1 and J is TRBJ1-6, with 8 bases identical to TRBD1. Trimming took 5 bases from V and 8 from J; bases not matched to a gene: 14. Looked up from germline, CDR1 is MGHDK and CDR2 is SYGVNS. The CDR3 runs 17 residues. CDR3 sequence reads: CASSLWTGTGRDSPLHF. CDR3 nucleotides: TGTGCCAGCAGTCTCTGGACAGGGACAGGCAGGGATTCACCCCTCCACTTT. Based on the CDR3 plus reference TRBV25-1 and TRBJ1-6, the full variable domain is EADIYQTPRYLVIGTGKKITLECSQTMGHDKMYWYQQDPGMELHLIHYSYGVNSTEKGDLSSESTVSRIRTEHFPLTLESARPSHTSQYLCASSLWTGTGRDSPLHFGNGTRLTVT.

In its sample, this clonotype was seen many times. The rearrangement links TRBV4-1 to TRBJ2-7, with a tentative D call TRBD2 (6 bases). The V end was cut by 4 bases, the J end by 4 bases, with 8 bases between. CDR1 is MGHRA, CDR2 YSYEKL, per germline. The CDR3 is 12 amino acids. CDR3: CASSPGTYEQYF. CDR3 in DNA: TGCGCCAGCAGCCCGGGGACTTACGAGCAGTACTTC.

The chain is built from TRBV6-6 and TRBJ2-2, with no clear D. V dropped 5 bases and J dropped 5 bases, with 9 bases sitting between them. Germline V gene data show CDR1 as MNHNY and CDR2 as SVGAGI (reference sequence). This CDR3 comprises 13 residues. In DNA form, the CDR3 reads TGTGCCAGCAGTCGTTGGGGTACCGGGGAGCTGTTTTTT. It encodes CASSRWGTGELFF.

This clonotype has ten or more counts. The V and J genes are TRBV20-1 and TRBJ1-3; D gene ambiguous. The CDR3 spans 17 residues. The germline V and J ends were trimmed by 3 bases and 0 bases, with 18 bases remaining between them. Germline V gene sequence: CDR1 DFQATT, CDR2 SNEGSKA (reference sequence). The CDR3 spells CSARSGFSYSSGNTIYF. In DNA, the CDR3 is TGCAGTGCTAGGTCAGGATTCTCTTATAGCTCTGGAAACACCATATATTTT.

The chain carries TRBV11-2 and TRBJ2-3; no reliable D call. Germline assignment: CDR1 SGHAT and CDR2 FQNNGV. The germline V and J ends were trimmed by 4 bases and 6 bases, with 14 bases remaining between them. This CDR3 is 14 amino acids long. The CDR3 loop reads CASSSYRTSDTQYF. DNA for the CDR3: TGTGCCAGCAGCTCTTACCGGACCTCTGATACGCAGTATTTT.

The CDR3 region is CASSLGRLPTNTEAFF. DNA for the CDR3: TGTGCCAGCAGCTTAGGTAGGCTTCCGACAAACACTGAAGCTTTCTTT. This sequence joins TRBV6-6 and TRBJ1-1; D gene ambiguous. Germline loops: CDR1 MNHNY, CDR2 SVGAGI (reference sequence). V lost 6 bases, J lost 2 bases, and 19 bases lay in between. The CDR3 extends over 16 amino acids.